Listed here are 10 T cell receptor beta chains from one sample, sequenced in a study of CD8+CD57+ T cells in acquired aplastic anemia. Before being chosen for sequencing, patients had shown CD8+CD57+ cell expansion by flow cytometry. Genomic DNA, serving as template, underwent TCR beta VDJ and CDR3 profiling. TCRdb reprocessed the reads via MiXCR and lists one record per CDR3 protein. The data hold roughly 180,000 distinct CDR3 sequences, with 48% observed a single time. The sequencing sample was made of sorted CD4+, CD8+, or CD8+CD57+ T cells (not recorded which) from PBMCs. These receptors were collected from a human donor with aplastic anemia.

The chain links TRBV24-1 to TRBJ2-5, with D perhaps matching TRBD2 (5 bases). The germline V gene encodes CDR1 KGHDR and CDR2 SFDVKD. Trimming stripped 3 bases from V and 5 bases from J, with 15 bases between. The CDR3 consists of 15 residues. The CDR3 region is CATSDRSGIGETQYF. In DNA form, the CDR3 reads TGTGCCACCAGTGATAGGAGCGGAATAGGGGAGACCCAGTACTTC.

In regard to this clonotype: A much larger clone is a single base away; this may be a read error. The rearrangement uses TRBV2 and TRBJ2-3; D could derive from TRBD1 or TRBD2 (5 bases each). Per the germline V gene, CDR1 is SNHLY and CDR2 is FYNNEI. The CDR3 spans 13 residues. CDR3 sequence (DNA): TGTGCCAGCAGGTGGGAGAGCACAGGTACGCAGTATTTT. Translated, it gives CASRWESTGTQYF.

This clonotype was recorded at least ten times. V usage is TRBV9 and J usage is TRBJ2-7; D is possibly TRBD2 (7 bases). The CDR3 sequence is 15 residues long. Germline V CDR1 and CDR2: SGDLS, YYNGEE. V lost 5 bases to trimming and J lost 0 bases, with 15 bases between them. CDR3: CASSRGGRSSYEQYF. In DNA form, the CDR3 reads TGTGCCAGCAGTAGGGGGGGTCGGAGCTCCTACGAGCAGTACTTC.

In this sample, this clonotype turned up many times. Here the CDR3 reads CATSLPGAVDEQFF. The CDR3 bases are TGTGCCACCAGCCTCCCGGGGGCAGTCGATGAGCAGTTCTTC. This chain links TRBV24-1 with TRBJ2-1; tentatively, D is TRBD1 or TRBD2 (6 bases each). CDR3 length: 14 residues. V dropped 7 bases and J dropped 8 bases, with 17 bases sitting between them. CDR1 and CDR2 from the germline V gene are KGHDR and SFDVKD.

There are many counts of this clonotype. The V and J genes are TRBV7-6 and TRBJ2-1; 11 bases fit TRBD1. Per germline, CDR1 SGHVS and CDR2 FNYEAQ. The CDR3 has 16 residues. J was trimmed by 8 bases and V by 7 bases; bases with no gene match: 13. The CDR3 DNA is TGTGCCAGCACCTCTTCTCCGGGACAGGGGGGACATGAGCAGTTCTTC. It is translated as CASTSSPGQGGHEQFF.

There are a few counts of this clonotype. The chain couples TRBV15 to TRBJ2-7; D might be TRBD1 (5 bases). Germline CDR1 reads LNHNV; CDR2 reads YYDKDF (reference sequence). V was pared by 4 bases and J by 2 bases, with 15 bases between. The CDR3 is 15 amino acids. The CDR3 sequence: CATSTNHRNPYEQYF. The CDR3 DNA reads TGTGCCACCAGCACAAACCACAGGAATCCCTACGAGCAGTACTTC.

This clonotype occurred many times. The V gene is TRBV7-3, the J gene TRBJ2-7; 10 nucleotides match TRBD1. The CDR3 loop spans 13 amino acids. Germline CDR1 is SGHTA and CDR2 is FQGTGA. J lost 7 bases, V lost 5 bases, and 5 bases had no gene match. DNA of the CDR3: TGTGCCAGCAGCACCGGGACAGGGGAAGAGCAGTACTTC. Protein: CASSTGTGEEQYF.

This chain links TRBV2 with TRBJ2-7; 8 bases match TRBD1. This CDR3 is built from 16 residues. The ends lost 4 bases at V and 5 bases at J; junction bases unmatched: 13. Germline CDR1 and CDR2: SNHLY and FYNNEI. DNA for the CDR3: TGTGCCAGCAGTGTTGATAGGTTAGGGACAGGCGACGAGCAGTACTTC. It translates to CASSVDRLGTGDEQYF.

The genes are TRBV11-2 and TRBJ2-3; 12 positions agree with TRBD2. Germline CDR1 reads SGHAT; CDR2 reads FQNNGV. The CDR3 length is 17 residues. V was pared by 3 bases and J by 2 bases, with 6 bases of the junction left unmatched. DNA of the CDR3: TGTGCCAGCAGCTTCCGATCTAGCGGGGGGGCCACAGATACGCAGTATTTT. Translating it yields CASSFRSSGGATDTQYF.

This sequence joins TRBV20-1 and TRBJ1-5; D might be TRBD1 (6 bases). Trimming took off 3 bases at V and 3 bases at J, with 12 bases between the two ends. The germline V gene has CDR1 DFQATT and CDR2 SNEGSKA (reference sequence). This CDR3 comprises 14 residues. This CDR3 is CSARRGGLNQPQHF. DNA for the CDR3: TGCAGTGCTAGGAGGGGGGGCCTCAATCAGCCCCAGCATTTT.